Below, 30 T cell receptor beta chains from the same sample are listed, as sequenced in a study of blood T cell repertoires in COVID-19. Repertoires were generated with immunoSEQ multiplex PCR, while TCRdb's copy carries only in-frame clones and drops some. Found here are approximately 150,000 clones, 70% to 90% of them singletons; the top ten hold less than 3%. The sample was peripheral blood. The source is a woman older than 75 with COVID-19, enrolled during active disease.

The CDR3 loop reads CASSSTSGEDEQFF. CDR3 bases: TGTGCCAGCAGCTCGACTAGCGGGGAGGATGAGCAGTTCTTC. V is TRBV7-8 and J is TRBJ2-1, with 11 bases that match TRBD2. Trimming cost V 4 bases and J 8 bases; bases outside gene matches: 4. Germline CDR1 reads SGHVS; CDR2 reads FQNEAQ. The CDR3 contains 14 residues.

The chain carries TRBV27 and TRBJ2-7; D unclear. Germline loops: CDR1 MNHEY, CDR2 SMNVEV (reference sequence). CDR3 length: 14 amino acids. Trimming pared 4 bases from V and 0 bases from J, leaving 10 bases between. CDR3 region: CASSSSWASYEQYF. The CDR3, as DNA: TGTGCCAGCAGTTCCTCCTGGGCCTCCTACGAGCAGTACTTC.

The chain is built from TRBV5-1 and TRBJ2-6; D perhaps matches TRBD1 (5 bases). The CDR3 contains 15 residues. Germline CDR1 is SGHRS and CDR2 is YFSETQ. V was cut by 4 bases and J by 0 bases, with 8 bases left in between. The CDR3 coding sequence is TGCGCCAGCAGCCTTGGACACTCTGGGGCCAACGTCCTGACTTTC. Its translation: CASSLGHSGANVLTF.

The V and J genes are TRBV19 and TRBJ1-5, with a possible D match to TRBD1 (6 bases). Trimming left V 2 bases short and J 2 bases short, with 13 bases between. This CDR3 region has 16 residues. CDR1 and CDR2 from the germline V gene are LNHDA and SQIVND (reference sequence). This chain's CDR3 is CASSINGGSGNQPQHF. CDR3 DNA: TGTGCCAGTAGTATAAATGGGGGCTCTGGCAATCAGCCCCAGCATTTT.

The rearrangement links TRBV5-6 to TRBJ2-2; 8 bases are shared with TRBD2. V lost 1 base and J lost 6; bases outside the gene matches: 5. This CDR3 contains 15 residues. CDR1 SGHDT and CDR2 YYEEEE come from the germline V gene. CDR3 bases: TGTGCCAGCAGCTTGATGGCGGGAGGCTCCGGGGAGCTGTTTTTT. Translating it yields CASSLMAGGSGELFF.

The genes are TRBV7-2 and TRBJ1-2; TRBD1 aligns across 8 bases. V lost 2 bases, J lost 3 bases, and 8 bases stayed unmatched. CDR1 is SGHTA, CDR2 FQGNSA, per germline. The length of the CDR3 is 16 residues. The CDR3 region is CASSLLWDRRYYGYTF. The CDR3 DNA reads TGTGCCAGCAGCTTATTGTGGGACAGGAGATACTATGGCTACACCTTC.

The CDR3 nucleotides are TGTGCCAGCAGTTCGACAGGAGGCACCGGGGAGCTGTTTTTT. Translated, it gives CASSSTGGTGELFF. The rearrangement links TRBV2 to TRBJ2-2; D possibly corresponds to TRBD1 (6 bases). There are 14 residues in the CDR3. Germline V gene data show CDR1 as SNHLY and CDR2 as FYNNEI. Trimming pared 5 bases from V and 4 bases from J, leaving 11 bases between.

The CDR3 sequence is CASSPSPDRRNTIYF. The CDR3, as DNA: TGTGCCAGCAGTCCTTCTCCCGACAGGAGAAACACCATATATTTT. This chain uses TRBV28 with TRBJ1-3, with D perhaps matching TRBD1 (6 bases). Germline values: CDR1 MDHEN, CDR2 SYDVKM. V was cut by 5 bases and J by 5 bases, with 16 bases left in between. CDR3 length: 15 amino acids.

This clone was counted between two and nine times. The chain carries TRBV6-5 and TRBJ2-7, with 7 bases that match TRBD2. CDR3 length: 16 residues. The V and J ends lost 2 bases and 1 base, in that order; junction bases with no gene match: 8. In germline, CDR1 is MNHEY, CDR2 SVGAGI. CDR3: CASSYRGAAGSYEQYF. CDR3 in DNA: TGTGCCAGCAGTTACCGGGGAGCAGCGGGGTCCTACGAGCAGTACTTC.

This chain uses TRBV7-6 with TRBJ1-6, with a weak D call TRBD1 (6 bases). The CDR3 runs to 15 residues. Trimming removed 4 bases from V and 6 bases from J, with 13 bases in between. Per the germline V gene, CDR1 is SGHVS and CDR2 is FNYEAQ. CDR3 protein: CASSSSGQLNSPLHF. The CDR3 DNA sequence: TGTGCCAGCAGCTCCTCTGGACAGCTTAATTCACCCCTCCACTTT.

V is TRBV5-4 and J is TRBJ2-7, with D possibly matching TRBD2 (6 bases). V lost 6 bases to trimming and J lost 2 bases, with 18 bases between them. Germline V gene lookup returns CDR1 SGHNT and CDR2 YYREEE (reference sequence). The CDR3 has 15 amino acids. The CDR3 region is CASTPSGGKPYEQYF. CDR3 sequence (DNA): TGTGCCAGCACCCCTTCAGGCGGGAAGCCCTACGAGCAGTACTTC.

This clone was counted once. The rearrangement joins TRBV14 to TRBJ2-7; D may be TRBD2 (5 bases). V was trimmed by 0 bases and J by 6 bases, leaving 9 bases between them. CDR3 length: 13 residues. The germline V gene has CDR1 SGHDN and CDR2 FVKESK. In nucleotides, the CDR3 is TGTGCCAGCAGCCAAGATCTTGAGGGCGAGCAGTACTTC. Amino acids: CASSQDLEGEQYF.

CDR3: CASNQGGGFLDEQFF. The CDR3 DNA follows: TGTGCCAGCAACCAGGGCGGGGGTTTCTTGGATGAGCAGTTCTTC. This chain uses TRBV27 with TRBJ2-1, with 7 nucleotides matching TRBD2. The germline gives CDR1 MNHEY, CDR2 SMNVEV (reference sequence). This CDR3 region has 15 residues. J gave up 8 bases and V 7 bases, and 14 bases lay outside the gene matches.

The genes are TRBV19 and TRBJ1-2; 7 bases fit TRBD1. Germline V gene lookup returns CDR1 LNHDA and CDR2 SQIVND (reference sequence). The V and J ends lost 6 bases and 2 bases, in that order; junction bases with no gene match: 0. The CDR3 is made up of 12 amino acids. The CDR3 here is CASSRGNYGYTF. CDR3 nucleotides: TGTGCCAGTAGCAGGGGGAACTATGGCTACACCTTC. Supplemented by reference TRBV19 and TRBJ1-2, the full variable domain reads DGGITQSPKYLFRKEGQNVTLSCEQNLNHDAMYWYRQDPGQGLRLIYYSQIVNDFQKGDIAEGYSVSREKKESFPLTVTSAQKNPTAFYLCASSRGNYGYTFGSGTRLTVV.

The chain combines TRBV12-5 with TRBJ2-3; D possibly corresponds to TRBD1 (5 bases). CDR1 LGHNT and CDR2 FRNRAP come from the germline V gene. The CDR3 runs to 16 residues. Trimming pared 6 bases from V and 2 bases from J, leaving 18 bases between. Here the CDR3 DNA reads TGTGCTAGTGGCCCCGGGTGGCAGGGCACCACAGATACGCAGTATTTT. Translating it yields CASGPGWQGTTDTQYF.

The rearrangement joins TRBV2 to TRBJ2-5; TRBD2 matches 11 bases. With 6 bases clipped from V and 14 bases from J, the junction kept 8 bases outside the gene matches. Germline V CDR1 and CDR2: SNHLY, FYNNEI. The CDR3 totals 12 residues. The CDR3, as DNA: TGTGCCAGCAGCGTAGCGGGGGGGCCTTTCTACTTC. Its translation is CASSVAGGPFYF.

V is TRBV27 and J is TRBJ2-7; possible D gene TRBD1, 6 bases. The CDR3 consists of 15 residues. Trimming took 3 bases from V and 3 from J, leaving 15 bases between them. The germline gives CDR1 MNHEY, CDR2 SMNVEV (reference sequence). The CDR3 nucleotides are TGTGCCAGCAGTTTTCGTGGCAGGGGAAACTACGAGCAGTACTTC. Residues: CASSFRGRGNYEQYF.

The chain has TRBV18 and TRBJ2-5; D unresolved. Germline V lookup: CDR1 KGHSH, CDR2 LQKENI. The CDR3 totals 13 residues. V lost 0 bases and J 5 bases, leaving 7 bases between the germline ends. CDR3 in DNA: TGTGCCAGCTCACCACCAAGTGAGGAGACCCAGTACTTC. Its translation is CASSPPSEETQYF.

This clone appeared once. This chain joins TRBV27 and TRBJ2-3; 9 positions agree with TRBD1. V was clipped by 5 bases and J by 3 bases; unmatched bases: 9. CDR3 size: 16 residues. CDR1 and CDR2 (germline): MNHEY, SMNVEV (reference sequence). DNA for the CDR3: TGTGCCAGCAGTGCCTCCGGGACAGGGTCTACAGATACGCAGTATTTT. Amino acid sequence: CASSASGTGSTDTQYF.

The J gene is TRBJ2-1, the V gene TRBV24-1; 12 nucleotides line up with TRBD2. CDR1 KGHDR and CDR2 SFDVKD come from the germline V gene. CDR3 size: 16 residues. J was trimmed by 2 bases and V by 2 bases; bases with no gene match: 0. CDR3: CATSDSSGGAYNEQFF. The CDR3 DNA sequence: TGTGCCACCAGTGATTCTAGCGGGGGGGCCTACAATGAGCAGTTCTTC.

The rearrangement joins TRBV5-4 to TRBJ1-3; D gene ambiguous. Per germline, CDR1 SGHNT and CDR2 YYREEE (reference sequence). Between the trimmed V and J ends, which lost 0 bases and 0 bases, there was a span of 7 bases. The CDR3 contains 15 residues. CDR3 in amino acids: CASSLDGLSGNTIYF. The CDR3 region has the DNA TGTGCCAGCAGCTTGGATGGGCTCTCTGGAAACACCATATATTTT.

The chain combines TRBV11-2 with TRBJ2-1, with D unresolved. This CDR3 contains 14 residues. Trimming removed 3 bases from V and 2 bases from J, with 8 bases in between. The germline CDR1 and CDR2 sequences are SGHAT and FQNNGV. CDR3 amino acids: CASSLTSTYNEQFF. The CDR3 region has the DNA TGTGCCAGCAGCTTGACTTCTACCTACAATGAGCAGTTCTTC. The variable domain in full, completed from reference TRBV11-2 and TRBJ2-1, reads EAGVAQSPRYKIIEKRQSVAFWCNPISGHATLYWYQQILGQGPKLLIQFQNNGVVDDSQLPKDRFSAERLKGVDSTLKIQPAKLEDSAVYLCASSLTSTYNEQFFGPGTRLTVL.

The chain joins TRBV3-1 (or the pseudogene TRBV3-2) to TRBJ2-7; D perhaps matches TRBD1 (7 bases). The CDR3 extends over 15 amino acids. Between the trimmed V and J ends, which lost 8 bases and 3 bases, there was a span of 20 bases. The germline V gene encodes CDR1 LGHDT and CDR2 YNNKEL (reference sequence). CDR3 residues: CASVRGAGGFYEQYF. The CDR3 nucleotides read TGTGCCAGCGTCCGCGGGGCAGGGGGGTTCTACGAGCAGTACTTC.

Only a few counts were recorded for this clone. V and J are TRBV28 and TRBJ1-5, with D tentatively TRBD1 (6 bases). CDR1 is MDHEN and CDR2 is SYDVKM in the germline V gene. Deletions cut 6 bases from V and 3 bases from J, with 15 bases between. This CDR3 comprises 15 residues. The CDR3 loop is CASSPGDRNNQPQHF. In DNA, the CDR3 is TGTGCCAGCAGCCCAGGAGACAGGAACAATCAGCCCCAGCATTTT.

The V call is TRBV2, the J call TRBJ2-5; D may be TRBD1 (5 bases). The germline gives CDR1 SNHLY, CDR2 FYNNEI. This CDR3 has 12 amino acids. The V and J ends lost 8 bases and 2 bases respectively, with 9 bases between them. CDR3 nucleotide sequence: TGTGCCAGCGGGGCTAGTCAAGAGACCCAGTACTTC. This codes for CASGASQETQYF.

The J gene is TRBJ2-2, the V gene TRBV7-9; possible D gene TRBD1, 5 bases. Germline V gene lookup returns CDR1 SEHNR and CDR2 FQNEAQ (reference sequence). CDR3 length: 15 amino acids. The V gene lost 5 bases and the J gene lost 7 bases, with 17 bases spanning the gap. The CDR3 spells CASSPITRGIGELFF. The CDR3 DNA follows: TGTGCCAGCAGCCCTATAACAAGGGGAATCGGGGAGCTGTTTTTT.

V gene TRBV11-2 combines with J gene TRBJ2-7, with 11 bases aligning to TRBD1. With V trimmed by 5 bases and J by 7 bases, 10 bases remained unmatched. The CDR3 runs to 15 residues. Germline V gene lookup returns CDR1 SGHAT and CDR2 FQNNGV. This chain's CDR3 is CASSTGQGAPREQYF. CDR3 nucleotides: TGTGCCAGCAGCACCGGACAGGGGGCGCCTCGGGAGCAGTACTTC.

This sequence joins TRBV7-9 and TRBJ2-5; possible D gene TRBD2, 5 bases. The CDR3 spans 14 residues. CDR1 and CDR2 from the germline V gene are SEHNR and FQNEAQ (reference sequence). Trimming removed 6 bases at V and 5 bases at J, with 16 bases between. The CDR3 loop reads CASSPTSLGETQYF. CDR3 coding DNA: TGTGCCAGCAGTCCTACTAGTCTCGGGGAGACCCAGTACTTC.

The J gene is TRBJ2-1, the V gene TRBV19, with 9 bases matching TRBD1. From germline, CDR1 is LNHDA and CDR2 SQIVND (reference sequence). V was clipped by 1 base and J by 3 bases; unmatched bases: 13. The CDR3 loop spans 19 amino acids. CDR3 region: CASSIVGTGFSLHYNEQFF. The DNA for the CDR3 is TGTGCCAGTAGTATAGTAGGGACAGGGTTCTCTCTACACTACAATGAGCAGTTCTTC.

The chain uses TRBV19 and TRBJ1-5; weak D call: TRBD1 (6 bases). The CDR3 length is 16 residues. Germline-derived CDR1 and CDR2 are LNHDA and SQIVND (reference sequence). Trimming left V 4 bases short and J 2 bases short, with 15 bases between. The CDR3 sequence is CASSTYRARGNQPQHF. Here the CDR3 DNA reads TGTGCCAGTAGTACCTACAGGGCTAGGGGCAATCAGCCCCAGCATTTT.